These 11 T cell receptor beta chains originate from one sample sequenced in a study of tissue T cells after allogeneic stem cell transplantation. Here immunoSEQ multiplex PCR was the method, and the copy in TCRdb shows in-frame clones only, minus some. The sample comprises about 3,500 clones, roughly 45% of which are singletons, and 20% to 25% rests with the top ten. Noted time point: mouse harvest day 14 after allogeneic transplant. Tail vein injection delivered 10^7 T-cell-depleted bone marrow cells and 10^6 splenic CD5+ T cells. The sample comprised gut tissue. These receptors were collected from a female BALB/c mouse given C57BL/6 T cells with graft-versus-host disease after an allogeneic hematopoietic cell transplant.

The table lists this clone with a few counts. Gene and germline names: mouse. Read data end 1 residue before the CDR3 end; the end is taken from the germline J gene. This chain uses TRBV3 with TRBJ2-1, with D maybe TRBD1 (5 bases). The CDR3 runs 13 residues. The germline V gene encodes CDR1 SNHLY and CDR2 FYNGKV (reference sequence). The V gene lost 1 base and the J gene lost 5 bases, with 6 bases spanning the gap. CDR3 residues: CASSLVDNAEQFF. Partial CDR3 DNA: TGTGCCAGCAGCTTAGTGGACAATGCTGAGCAGTTC.

This clone has a handful of counts. Mouse gene names apply. The CDR3: CASSLQGGFYAEQFF. The sequenced part of the CDR3 DNA is TGTGCCAGCAGTTTACAGGGGGGGTTCTATGCTGAGCAGTTC. The genes are TRBV15 and TRBJ2-1; D may correspond to TRBD1 or TRBD2 (7 bases each). The read comes to an end 1 residue before the CDR3 does, leaving the germline J gene to fill in the end. In germline, CDR1 is SGHND, CDR2 FRSKSL. The V end was cut by 2 bases, the J end by 3 bases, with 11 bases between. The CDR3 extends over 15 amino acids.

The table lists this clone with a few counts. Germline and genes here are mouse. The read ends 1 residue before the CDR3 terminus; that terminus is restored from the germline J gene. This chain joins TRBV13-1 and TRBJ2-1; 11 bases match TRBD2. The length of the CDR3 is 17 residues. Germline values: CDR1 NSHNY, CDR2 SYGAGN. Losses at the gene ends were 0 bases for V and 1 base for J; bases not matched to a gene: 3. The CDR3 loop is CASSDAGDWGNYAEQFF. The sequenced CDR3 bases are TGTGCCAGCAGTGATGCGGGGGACTGGGGGAACTATGCTGAGCAGTTC.

Turning to this clone: Genes and germline are mouse. The CDR3 is CASSLDGGAAQDTQYF. CDR3 DNA, as far as it was read: TGTGCAAGCAGCTTAGATGGGGGGGCGGCCCAAGACACCCAGTAC. V and J are TRBV16 and TRBJ2-5, with 9 bases matching TRBD2. The read gets to within 1 residue of the CDR3 end, and the germline J gene fills in the rest. Trimming cost V 0 bases and J 2 bases; bases outside gene matches: 3. CDR3 size: 16 residues. From germline, CDR1 is SGHSA and CDR2 FRNQAP.

Points on this clone: Gene names follow the mouse nomenclature. Read coverage stops 1 residue before the CDR3 terminus; the germline J gene supplies the remainder. The chain combines TRBV16 with TRBJ1-1, with TRBD1 identical over 10 bases. V shed 5 bases, J shed 3 bases, and the junction held 3 bases outside the gene matches. Germline lookup yields CDR1 SGHSA and CDR2 FRNQAP. CDR3 length: 14 residues. CDR3 DNA, as far as it was read: TGTGCAAGCAGCCGACAGGGGGCGGACACAGAAGTCTTC. Residues: CASSRQGADTEVF. The full CDR3 protein is CASSRQGADTEVFF.

Concerning this clone itself: The genes are named according to mouse. With the read ending 1 residue before the CDR3 end, the germline J gene is used to fill in that end. The chain couples TRBV26 to TRBJ2-5, with 9 bases aligning to TRBD1. Germline CDR1 is KGHPV and CDR2 is FQNQEV (reference sequence). There are 14 residues in the CDR3. J gave up 6 bases and V 3 bases, and 4 bases lay outside the gene matches. CDR3 amino acids: CASSLGTGRDTQYF. The covered CDR3 bases are TGTGCCAGCAGTCTCGGGACAGGGAGGGACACCCAGTAC.

This clone was found a few times. The genes are named according to mouse. The read finishes 1 residue shy of the CDR3 end, and the germline J gene is used to complete it. The rearrangement joins TRBV19 to TRBJ2-5; 11 nucleotides match TRBD2. The CDR3 is 15 residues long. Per germline, CDR1 FNHDT and CDR2 SITEND (reference sequence). V shed 5 bases, J shed 0 bases, and the junction held 2 bases outside the gene matches. CDR3 DNA, as far as it was read: TGTGCCAGCAGAAGACTGGGGGGGAACCAAGACACCCAGTAC. As protein: CASRRLGGNQDTQY. The full-length CDR3 reads as CASRRLGGNQDTQYF.

Of note for this clone: Any gene name here is a mouse gene name. Sequencing ends 1 residue short of the CDR3 end; the germline J gene provides the rest. This chain joins TRBV26 and TRBJ1-2, with TRBD1 matching over 7 bases. With 5 bases clipped from V and 3 bases from J, the junction kept 3 bases outside the gene matches. The CDR3 sequence is 13 residues long. CDR1 and CDR2 (germline): KGHPV, FQNQEV (reference sequence). The part of the CDR3 DNA that was read is TGTGCCAGCAGTAGCGACAGGGACTCCGACTACACC. Encoded protein: CASSSDRDSDYT. The whole CDR3 sequence is CASSSDRDSDYTF.

Of note for this clone: Here the gene names and germline are mouse. The observed sequence ends 1 residue before the CDR3 terminus, with the missing tail filled in from the germline J gene. The chain is built from TRBV3 and TRBJ1-1, with D perhaps TRBD1 (5 bases). Germline V gene lookup returns CDR1 SNHLY and CDR2 FYNGKV (reference sequence). The germline V and J ends were trimmed by 0 bases and 1 base, with 6 bases remaining between them. The CDR3 is 14 residues long. The CDR3: CASSLAGRNTEVFF. The part of the CDR3 DNA that was read is TGTGCCAGCAGCTTAGCGGGACGGAACACAGAAGTCTTC.

In the case of this clone: Germline and genes here are mouse. The CDR3 end lies 1 residue beyond the end of the read and is filled in from the germline J gene. The chain has TRBV23 and TRBJ1-1; the DNA was not compared with TRBD1, the D call given in the table. In germline, CDR1 is KGHTA, CDR2 FQNQQP. The CDR3 is made up of 14 amino acids. The CDR3 reads CSSSQGTANTEVFF. Incomplete CDR3 DNA: TGCTCCAGCAGTCAAGGGACAGCAAACACAGAAGTCTTC.

There are a few counts of this clone. Gene and germline names: mouse. Here the CDR3 reads CASSFGLGSYEQYF. CDR3 DNA, as far as it was read: TGTGCCAGCAGCTTTGGACTGGGGTCCTATGAACAGTAC. V is TRBV3 and J is TRBJ2-7, with TRBD2 identical over 9 bases. The read gets to within 1 residue of the CDR3 end, and the germline J gene fills in the rest. V shed 3 bases and J 1 base; nucleotides not matched to a gene: 1. The CDR3 runs 14 residues. Germline V gene data show CDR1 as SNHLY and CDR2 as FYNGKV (reference sequence).